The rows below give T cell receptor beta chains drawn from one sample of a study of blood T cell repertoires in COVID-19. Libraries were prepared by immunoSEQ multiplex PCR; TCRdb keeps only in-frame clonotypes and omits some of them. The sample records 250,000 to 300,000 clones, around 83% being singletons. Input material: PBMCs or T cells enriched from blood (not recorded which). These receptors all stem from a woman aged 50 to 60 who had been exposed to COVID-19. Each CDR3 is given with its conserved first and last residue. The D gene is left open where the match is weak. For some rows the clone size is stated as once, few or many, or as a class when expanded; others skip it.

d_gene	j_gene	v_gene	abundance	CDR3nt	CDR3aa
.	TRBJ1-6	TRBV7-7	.	TGTGCCAGCAGCTTAGTGGGACGGGGACTTCCCAATAATTCACCCCTCCACTTT	CASSLVGRGLPNNSPLHF
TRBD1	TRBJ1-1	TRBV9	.	TGTGCCAGCAGCGCATTACAGGGGGCGTTCACTGAAGCTTTCTTT	CASSALQGAFTEAFF
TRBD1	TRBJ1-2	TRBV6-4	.	TGTGCCAGCAGCCTTGAGTCCCTGTCCGGGACAGGAAACTATGGCTACACCTTC	CASSLESLSGTGNYGYTF
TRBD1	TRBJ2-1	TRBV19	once	TGTGCCAGTAGTATTAGGGACAGGTACCGCAATGAGCAGTTCTTC	CASSIRDRYRNEQFF
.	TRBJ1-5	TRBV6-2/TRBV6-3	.	TGTGCCAGCAGCGCCCAGGGAAGCAATCAGCCCCAGCATTTT	CASSAQGSNQPQHF
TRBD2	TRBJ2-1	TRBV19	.	TGTGCCAGTAGCCCTGGACCCGGGACTAGCGGGGGGTACAATGAGCAGTTCTTC	CASSPGPGTSGGYNEQFF
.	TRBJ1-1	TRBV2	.	TGTGCCAGCAGGCTCACAGGGTTCACTGAAGCTTTCTTT	CASRLTGFTEAFF
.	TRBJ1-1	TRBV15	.	TGTGCCACCAGCGTAAAGGGGAGGAGCACTGAAGCTTTCTTT	CATSVKGRSTEAFF
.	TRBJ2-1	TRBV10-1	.	TGCGCCAGCAGTGAGTCGACCCCCGGGAGCTCCTACAATGAGCAGTTCTTC	CASSESTPGSSYNEQFF
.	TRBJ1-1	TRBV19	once	TGTGCCAGTAACCTGGGAGGGAGGACTGAAGCTTTCTTT	CASNLGGRTEAFF
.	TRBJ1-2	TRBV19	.	TGTGCCAGTAGTAGGACAGCCTATGGCTACACCTTC	CASSRTAYGYTF
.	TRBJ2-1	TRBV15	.	TGTGCCACCAGCACTCGGGGTTCTTCGGGTGAGCAGTTCTTC	CATSTRGSSGEQFF
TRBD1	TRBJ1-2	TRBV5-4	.	TGTGCCAGCAAGGTAACAGGGGCCTATGGCTACACCTTC	CASKVTGAYGYTF
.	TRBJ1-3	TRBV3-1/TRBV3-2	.	TGTGCCAGCAGCCAAGATCCTGACAGCTCTGGAAACACCATATATTTT	CASSQDPDSSGNTIYF
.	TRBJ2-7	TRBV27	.	TGTGCCAGCAGTCGGGCGGGGCCCACCTACGAGCAGTACTTC	CASSRAGPTYEQYF
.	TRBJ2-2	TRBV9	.	TGTGCCAGCAGCGTTGACAGCTTACCCACCGGGGAGCTGTTTTTT	CASSVDSLPTGELFF
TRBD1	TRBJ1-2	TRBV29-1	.	TGCAGCGTTGAAAGTCCGACAGGGGAATGGGGCTACACCTTC	CSVESPTGEWGYTF
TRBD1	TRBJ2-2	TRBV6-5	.	TGTGCCACCCACAGGGGAGCGAACACCGGGGAGCTGTTTTTT	CATHRGANTGELFF
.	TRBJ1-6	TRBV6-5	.	TGTGCCACCTCCCCAGGACACCTCAGGGATTCACCCCTCCACTTT	CATSPGHLRDSPLHF
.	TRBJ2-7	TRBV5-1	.	TGCGCCAGCAGCTTGGGGGTCGACTGGCGCAACTACGAGCAGTACTTC	CASSLGVDWRNYEQYF